This T cell receptor (beta chain) was identified during a study of blood T cell repertoires in COVID-19. Two consecutive negative NP/OP PCR tests, clearance, or resolved symptoms defined Cohort 3 recovery. Authors' data handling: Amplified reference gene primers provided the basis for estimating nucleated cell counts. Sequencing was performed with immunoSEQ multiplex PCR; in TCRdb, only in-frame clones are kept and a portion is missing. V, J and clone size derive from that table, while D and trimming were established from the DNA sequence. The sample lists around 200,000 clones, about 88% occurring once. Germline loops: CDR1 SGDLS, CDR2 YYNGEE. The CDR3 length is 13 residues. Trimming removed 3 bases from V and 6 bases from J, with 13 bases in between.

The sample taken for sequencing was PBMCs or T cells enriched from blood (not recorded which). V and J are TRBV9 and TRBJ2-7; weak D call: TRBD1 (6 bases). The TCR was taken from a woman in her 30s who had recovered from COVID-19. The DNA for the CDR3 is TGTGCCAGCAGCGCCTCAGGGGCGGGCGAGCAGTACTTC. It yields the protein CASSASGAGEQYF.